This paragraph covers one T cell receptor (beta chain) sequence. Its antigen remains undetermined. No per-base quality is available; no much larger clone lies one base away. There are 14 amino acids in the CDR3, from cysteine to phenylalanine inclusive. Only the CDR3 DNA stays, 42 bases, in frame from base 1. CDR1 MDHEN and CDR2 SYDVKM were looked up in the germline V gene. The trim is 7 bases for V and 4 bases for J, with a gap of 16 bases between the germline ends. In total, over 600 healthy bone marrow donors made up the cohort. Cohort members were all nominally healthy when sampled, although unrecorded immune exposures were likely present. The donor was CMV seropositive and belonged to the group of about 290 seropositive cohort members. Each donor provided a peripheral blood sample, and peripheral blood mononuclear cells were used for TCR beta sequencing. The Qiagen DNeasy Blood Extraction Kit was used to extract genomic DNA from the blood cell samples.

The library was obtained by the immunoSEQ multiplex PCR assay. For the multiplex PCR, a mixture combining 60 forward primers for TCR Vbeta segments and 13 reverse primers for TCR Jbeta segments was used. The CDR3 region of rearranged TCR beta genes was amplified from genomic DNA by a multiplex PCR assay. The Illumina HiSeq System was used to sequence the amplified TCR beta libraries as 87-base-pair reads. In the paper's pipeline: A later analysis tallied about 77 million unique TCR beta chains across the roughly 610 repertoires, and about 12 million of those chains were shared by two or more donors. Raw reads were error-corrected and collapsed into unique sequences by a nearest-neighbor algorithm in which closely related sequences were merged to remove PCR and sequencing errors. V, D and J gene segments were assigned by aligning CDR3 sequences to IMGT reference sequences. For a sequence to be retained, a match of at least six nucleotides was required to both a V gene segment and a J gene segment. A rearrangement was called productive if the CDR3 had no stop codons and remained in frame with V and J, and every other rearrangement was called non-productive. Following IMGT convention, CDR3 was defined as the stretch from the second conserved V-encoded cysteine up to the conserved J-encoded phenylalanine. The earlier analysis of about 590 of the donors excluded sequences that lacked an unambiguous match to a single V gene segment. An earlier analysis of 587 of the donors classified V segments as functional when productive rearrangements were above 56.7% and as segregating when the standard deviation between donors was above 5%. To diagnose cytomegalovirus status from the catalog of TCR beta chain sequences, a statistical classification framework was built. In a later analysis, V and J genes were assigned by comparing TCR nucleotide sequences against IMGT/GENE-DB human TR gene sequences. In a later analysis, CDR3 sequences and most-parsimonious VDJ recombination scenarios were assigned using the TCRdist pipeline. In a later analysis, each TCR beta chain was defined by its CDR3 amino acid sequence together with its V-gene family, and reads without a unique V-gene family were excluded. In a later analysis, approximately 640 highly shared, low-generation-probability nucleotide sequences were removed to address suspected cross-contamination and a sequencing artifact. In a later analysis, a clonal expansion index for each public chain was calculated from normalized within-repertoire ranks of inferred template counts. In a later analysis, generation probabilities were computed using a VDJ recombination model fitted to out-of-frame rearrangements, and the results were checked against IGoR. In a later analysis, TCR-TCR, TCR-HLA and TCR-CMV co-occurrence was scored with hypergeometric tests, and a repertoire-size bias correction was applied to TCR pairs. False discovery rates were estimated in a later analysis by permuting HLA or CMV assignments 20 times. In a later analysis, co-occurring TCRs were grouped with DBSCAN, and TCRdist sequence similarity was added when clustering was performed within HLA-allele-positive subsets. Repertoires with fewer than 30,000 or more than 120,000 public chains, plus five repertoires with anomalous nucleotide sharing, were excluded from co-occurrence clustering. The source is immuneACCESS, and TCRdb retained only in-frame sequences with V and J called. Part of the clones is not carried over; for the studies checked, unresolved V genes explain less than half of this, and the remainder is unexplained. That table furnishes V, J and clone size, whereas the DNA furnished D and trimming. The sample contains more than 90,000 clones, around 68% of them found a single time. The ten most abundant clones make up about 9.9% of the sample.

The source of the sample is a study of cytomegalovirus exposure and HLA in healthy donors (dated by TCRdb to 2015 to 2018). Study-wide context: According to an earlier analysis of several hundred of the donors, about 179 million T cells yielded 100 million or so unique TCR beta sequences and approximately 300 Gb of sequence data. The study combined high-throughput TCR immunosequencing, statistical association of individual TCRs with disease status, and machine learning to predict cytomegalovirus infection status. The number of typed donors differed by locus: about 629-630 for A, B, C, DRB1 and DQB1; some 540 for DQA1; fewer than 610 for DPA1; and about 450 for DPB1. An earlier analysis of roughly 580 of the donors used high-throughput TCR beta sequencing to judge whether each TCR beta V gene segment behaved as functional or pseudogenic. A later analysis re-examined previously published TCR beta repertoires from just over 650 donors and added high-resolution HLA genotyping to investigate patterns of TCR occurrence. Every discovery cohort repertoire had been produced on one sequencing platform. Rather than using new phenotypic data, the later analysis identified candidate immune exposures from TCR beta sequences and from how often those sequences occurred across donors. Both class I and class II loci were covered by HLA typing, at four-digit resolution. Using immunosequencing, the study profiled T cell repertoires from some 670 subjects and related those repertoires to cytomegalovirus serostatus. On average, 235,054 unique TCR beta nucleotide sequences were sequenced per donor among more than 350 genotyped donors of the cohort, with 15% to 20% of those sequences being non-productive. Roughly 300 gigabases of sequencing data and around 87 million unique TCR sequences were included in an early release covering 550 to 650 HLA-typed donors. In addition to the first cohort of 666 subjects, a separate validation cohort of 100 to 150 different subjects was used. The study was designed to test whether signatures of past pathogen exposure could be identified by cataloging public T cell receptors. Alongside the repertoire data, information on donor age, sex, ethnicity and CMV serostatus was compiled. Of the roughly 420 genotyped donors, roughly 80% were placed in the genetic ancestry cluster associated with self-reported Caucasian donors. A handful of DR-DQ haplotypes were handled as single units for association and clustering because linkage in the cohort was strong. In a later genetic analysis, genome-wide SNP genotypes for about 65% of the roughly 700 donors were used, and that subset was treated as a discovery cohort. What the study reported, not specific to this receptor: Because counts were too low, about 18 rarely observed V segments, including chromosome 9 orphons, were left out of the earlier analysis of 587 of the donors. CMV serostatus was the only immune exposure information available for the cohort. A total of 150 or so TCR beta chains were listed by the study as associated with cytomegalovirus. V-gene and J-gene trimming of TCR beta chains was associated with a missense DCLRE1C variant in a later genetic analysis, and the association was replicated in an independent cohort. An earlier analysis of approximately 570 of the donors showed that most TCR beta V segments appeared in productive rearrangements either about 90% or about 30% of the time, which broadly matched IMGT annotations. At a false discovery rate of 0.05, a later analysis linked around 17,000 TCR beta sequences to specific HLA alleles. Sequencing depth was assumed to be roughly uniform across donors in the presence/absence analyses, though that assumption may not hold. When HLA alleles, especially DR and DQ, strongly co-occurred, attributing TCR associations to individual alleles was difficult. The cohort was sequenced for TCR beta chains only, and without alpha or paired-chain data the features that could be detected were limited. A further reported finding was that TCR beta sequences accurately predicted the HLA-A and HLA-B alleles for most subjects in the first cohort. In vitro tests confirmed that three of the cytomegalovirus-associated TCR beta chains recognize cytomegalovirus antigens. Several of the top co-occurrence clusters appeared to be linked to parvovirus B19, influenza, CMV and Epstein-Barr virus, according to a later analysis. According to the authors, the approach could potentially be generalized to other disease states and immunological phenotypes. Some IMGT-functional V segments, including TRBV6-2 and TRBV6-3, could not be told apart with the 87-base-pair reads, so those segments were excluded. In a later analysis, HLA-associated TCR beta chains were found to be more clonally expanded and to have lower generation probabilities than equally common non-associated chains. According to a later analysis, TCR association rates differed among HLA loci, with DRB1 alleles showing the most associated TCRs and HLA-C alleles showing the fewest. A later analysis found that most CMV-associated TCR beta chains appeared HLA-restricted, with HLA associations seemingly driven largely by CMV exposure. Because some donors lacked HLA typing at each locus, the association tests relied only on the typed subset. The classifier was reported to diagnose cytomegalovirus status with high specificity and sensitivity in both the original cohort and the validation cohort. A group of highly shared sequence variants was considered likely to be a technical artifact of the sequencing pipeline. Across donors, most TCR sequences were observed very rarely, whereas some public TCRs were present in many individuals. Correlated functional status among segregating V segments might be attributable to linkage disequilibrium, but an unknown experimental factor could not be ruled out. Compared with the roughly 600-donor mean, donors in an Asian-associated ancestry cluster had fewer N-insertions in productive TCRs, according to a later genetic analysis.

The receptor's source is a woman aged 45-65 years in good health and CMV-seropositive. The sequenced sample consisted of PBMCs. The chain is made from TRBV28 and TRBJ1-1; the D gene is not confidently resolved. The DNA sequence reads TGTGCCAGCAATAAGGCGGCACTCGGCACTGAAGCTTTCTTT. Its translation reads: CASNKAALGTEAFF.